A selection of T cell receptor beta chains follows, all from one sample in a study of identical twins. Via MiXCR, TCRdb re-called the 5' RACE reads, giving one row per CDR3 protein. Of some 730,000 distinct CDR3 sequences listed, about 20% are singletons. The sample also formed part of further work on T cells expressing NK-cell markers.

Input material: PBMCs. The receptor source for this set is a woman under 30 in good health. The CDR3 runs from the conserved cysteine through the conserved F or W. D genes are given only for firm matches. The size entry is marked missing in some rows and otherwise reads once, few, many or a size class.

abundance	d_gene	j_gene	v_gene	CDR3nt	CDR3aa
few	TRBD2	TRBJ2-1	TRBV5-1	TGCGCCAGCAGCTTGTCGGGGACTAGCGGTCTTCGGGTGCAGTTCTTC	CASSLSGTSGLRVQFF
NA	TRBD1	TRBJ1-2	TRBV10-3	TGTGCCATCTTTAGGGACAGCTATGGCTACACCTTC	CAIFRDSYGYTF
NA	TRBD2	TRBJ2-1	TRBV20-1	TGCAGTGCTAGAGATCTAGTGGCTAGCGGGGGGGGTCACAATGAGCAGTTCTTC	CSARDLVASGGGHNEQFF
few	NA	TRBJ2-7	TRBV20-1	TGCAGTGCTAGAGATAGGCGGGCGCTAAGCTCCTACGAGCAGTACTTC	CSARDRRALSSYEQYF
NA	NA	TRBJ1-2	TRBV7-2	TGTGCCAGCAGCTTAGATCCCCTCAACTATGGCTACACCTTC	CASSLDPLNYGYTF
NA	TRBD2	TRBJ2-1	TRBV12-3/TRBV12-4	TGTGCCAGCAGTTTAGCGATACTAGCGGGAGGAACCAATGAGCAGTTCTTC	CASSLAILAGGTNEQFF
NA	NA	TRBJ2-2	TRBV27	TGTGCCAGCAAACAAGAAGGGAGTTCCGGGGAGCTGTTTTTT	CASKQEGSSGELFF
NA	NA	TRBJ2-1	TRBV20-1	TGCAGTGCTGTCAGGGAGAGCAATGAGCAGTTCTTC	CSAVRESNEQFF
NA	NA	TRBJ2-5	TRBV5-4	TGTGCCAGCAGCGACAGGATGGAGACCCAGTACTTC	CASSDRMETQYF
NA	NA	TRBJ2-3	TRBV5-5	TGTGCCAGCAGCCGGGACCCTAGCACAGATACGCAGTATTTT	CASSRDPSTDTQYF
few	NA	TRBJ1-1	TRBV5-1	TGCGCCAGCAGCCCCCGCCGGGGGCCGAACACTGAAGCTTTCTTT	CASSPRRGPNTEAFF
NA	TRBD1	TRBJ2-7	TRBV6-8	TGTGCCAGCGAGTTTTACAGGGGCTTCTACGAGCAGTACTTC	CASEFYRGFYEQYF
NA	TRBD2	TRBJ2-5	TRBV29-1	TGCAGCGCCCGACTAGCGATAGAGACCCAGTACTTC	CSARLAIETQYF
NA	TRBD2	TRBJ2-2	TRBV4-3	TGCGCCAGCAGCCAAGATACTAGCGGGAGTCTCGCGGCCGGGGAGCTGTTTTTT	CASSQDTSGSLAAGELFF
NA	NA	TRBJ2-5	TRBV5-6	TGTGCCAGCAGCTTGTGGGCTACCGGTGGGGAGACCCAGTACTTC	CASSLWATGGETQYF
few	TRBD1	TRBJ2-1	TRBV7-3	TGTGCCAGCAGCCCAAGGGACAGCATCACCTACAATGAGCAGTTCTTC	CASSPRDSITYNEQFF
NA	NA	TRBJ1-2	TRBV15	TGTGCCACCAGCAGAGAGGGACTAGGGAACTATGGCTACACCTTC	CATSREGLGNYGYTF
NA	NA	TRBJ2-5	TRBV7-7	TGTGCCAGCAGCTCCCAGTGGGGGGCGTTTGAGACCCAGTACTTC	CASSSQWGAFETQYF
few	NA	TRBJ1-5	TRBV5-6	TGTGCCAGCAGCGACAGTTCCTACTTCAATCAGCCCCAGCATTTT	CASSDSSYFNQPQHF
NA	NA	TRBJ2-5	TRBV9	TGTGCCAGCAGCGTATCCGGGACCTTACCGACGGAGACCCAGTACTTC	CASSVSGTLPTETQYF
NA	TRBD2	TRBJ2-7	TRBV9	TGTGCCAGCAGCCCACCGGGAGCGGGGGGCTACGAGCAGTACTTC	CASSPPGAGGYEQYF
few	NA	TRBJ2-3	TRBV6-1	TGTGCCAGCACCCCCCGCGGGGGCTCCACAGATACGCAGTATTTT	CASTPRGGSTDTQYF
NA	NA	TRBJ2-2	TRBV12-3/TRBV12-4	TGTGCCAGCAGTTTAGGAATCATCACCGGGGAGCTGTTTTTT	CASSLGIITGELFF
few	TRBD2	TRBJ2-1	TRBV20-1	TGCAGTGCTTATACCGGGACTAGCAATGAGCAGTTCTTC	CSAYTGTSNEQFF
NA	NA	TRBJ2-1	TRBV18	TGTGCCAGCTCACCACCGAACGGGGCCACCTACAATGAGCAGTTCTTC	CASSPPNGATYNEQFF
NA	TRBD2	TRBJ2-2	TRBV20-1	TGCAGTGCTAGAGATTTTACTAGCGGGAACACCGGGGAGCTGTTTTTT	CSARDFTSGNTGELFF
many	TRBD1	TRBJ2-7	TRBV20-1	TGCAGTGCTAGCCGACAGGGGGAAGGGCAGTACTTC	CSASRQGEGQYF
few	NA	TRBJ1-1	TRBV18	TGTGCCAGCTCACCAAGGCCTGGACAAGCGAACACTGAAGCTTTCTTT	CASSPRPGQANTEAFF
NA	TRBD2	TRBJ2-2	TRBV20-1	TGCAGTGCAATTGGACTAGCCGCGAACACCGGGGAGCTGTTTTTT	CSAIGLAANTGELFF
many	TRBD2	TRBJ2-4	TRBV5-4	TGTGCCAGCAGCTCCACTAGCGGGGGGAGAGGGGACATTCAGTACTTC	CASSSTSGGRGDIQYF
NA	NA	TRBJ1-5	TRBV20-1	TGCAGTGCTAGTTCGGGACGGCGCTCACCTAATAGCAATCAGCCCCAGCATTTT	CSASSGRRSPNSNQPQHF
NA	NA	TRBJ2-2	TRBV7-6	TGTGCCAGCAGCCCGTCGTCTGATCGGAGCCGGGCTTTGGCCGGGGAGCTGTTTTTT	CASSPSSDRSRALAGELFF
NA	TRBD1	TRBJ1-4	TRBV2	TGTGCCAGCGGGGACAGGGTGGAGGAAAAACTGTTTTTT	CASGDRVEEKLFF
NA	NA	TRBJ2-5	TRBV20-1	TGCAGTGCTGTCACTAGCGGACAGGCCCAGTACTTC	CSAVTSGQAQYF
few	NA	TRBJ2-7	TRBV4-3	TGCGCCAGCAGCCGAGGAACTCCCCCCACCTACGAGCAGTACTTC	CASSRGTPPTYEQYF
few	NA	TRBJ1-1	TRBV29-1	TGCAGCGTTATTCCGGGACCTAACACTGAAGCTTTCTTT	CSVIPGPNTEAFF
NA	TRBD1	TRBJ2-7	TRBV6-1	TGTGCCAGCAGTAGACGACAGGGGTTTCAGGAGCAGTACTTC	CASSRRQGFQEQYF
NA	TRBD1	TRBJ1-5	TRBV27	TGTGCCAGCAGGGCGCAGACAGGGTCTCATCAGCCCCAGCATTTT	CASRAQTGSHQPQHF
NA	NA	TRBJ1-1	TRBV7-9	TGTGCCAGCAGGCCCCGACAGGACCCTAAGGTCCCTGAAGCTTTCTTT	CASRPRQDPKVPEAFF
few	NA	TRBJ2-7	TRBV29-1	TGCAGCGTCGCACATACCAGGGAAGACGAGCAGTACTTC	CSVAHTREDEQYF
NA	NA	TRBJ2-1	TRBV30	TGTGCCTGGAGTGTACTAGCCCTAGGGTATGAGCAGTTCTTC	CAWSVLALGYEQFF